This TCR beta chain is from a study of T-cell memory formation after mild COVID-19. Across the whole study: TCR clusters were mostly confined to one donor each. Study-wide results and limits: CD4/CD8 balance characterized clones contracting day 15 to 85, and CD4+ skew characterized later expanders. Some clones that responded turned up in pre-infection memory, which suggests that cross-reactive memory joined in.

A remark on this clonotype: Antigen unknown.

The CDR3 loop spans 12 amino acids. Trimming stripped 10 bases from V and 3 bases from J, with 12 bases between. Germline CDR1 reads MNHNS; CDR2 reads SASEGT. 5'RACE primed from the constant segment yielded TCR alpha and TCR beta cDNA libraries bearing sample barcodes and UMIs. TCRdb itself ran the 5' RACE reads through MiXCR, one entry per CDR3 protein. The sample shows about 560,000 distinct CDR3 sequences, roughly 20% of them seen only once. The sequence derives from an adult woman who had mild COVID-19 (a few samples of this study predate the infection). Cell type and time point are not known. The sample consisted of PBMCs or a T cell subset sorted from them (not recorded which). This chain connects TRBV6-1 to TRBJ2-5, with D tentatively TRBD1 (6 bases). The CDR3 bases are TGTGCCACAACCCGGACAGAAGAGACCCAGTACTTC. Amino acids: CATTRTEETQYF.